The clone carrying this T cell receptor beta chain came up once. Its antigen remains unidentified. This sample is part of a study of response to subunit inactivated influenza vaccine. The CDR3 covers 15 residues. The V gene's germline CDR1 is SNHLY and CDR2 FYNNEI. Trimming removed 4 bases from V and 5 bases from J, with 17 bases in between. Study-wide findings and caveats: The authors suggested that every seasonal influenza vaccination recruits few new T cells.

Each CDR3 protein is one row after TCRdb ran MiXCR on the RT-PCR reads. The profile shows some 500,000 distinct CDR3 sequences, roughly 13% of them singletons. This material consisted of PBMCs from blood, taken about 40 days after vaccination. The V gene is TRBV2, the J gene TRBJ2-5; D may correspond to TRBD1 or TRBD2 (7 bases each). This clonotype was sampled from a man aged 50-60 years who received an inactivated influenza vaccine. CDR3 sequence (DNA): TGTGCCAGCAGTGCAGGGGGGGTCGAGCGGGAGACCCAGTACTTC. Translation gives CASSAGGVERETQYF.